One sample yielded the 27 T cell receptor beta chains listed below, sequenced in a study of Graves' ophthalmopathy and Graves' hyperthyroidism. RNA transcripts were the source from which TCR beta CDR3 regions were amplified. RT-PCR with HTBI primers came first, then second-round multiplex PCR. TCRdb independently ran MiXCR on the multiplex PCR reads; one entry per CDR3 protein. The data show about 220,000 distinct CDR3 sequences, around a fifth seen once. Sequences were obtained from peripheral blood. The origin of the receptors is a woman between 50 and 59 years old with Graves' ophthalmopathy.

This clonotype occurred many times. The chain combines TRBV6-5 with TRBJ2-2; D call uncertain. This CDR3 is 15 amino acids long. Trimming pared 0 bases from V and 2 bases from J, leaving 7 bases between. In germline, CDR1 is MNHEY, CDR2 SVGAGI. CDR3: CASSYSVTNTGELFF. The CDR3 coding sequence is TGTGCCAGCAGTTACTCCGTAACCAACACCGGGGAGCTGTTTTTT.

The chain uses TRBV19 and TRBJ1-6; D not resolved. This CDR3 contains 16 residues. Per germline, CDR1 LNHDA and CDR2 SQIVND (reference sequence). Trimming stripped 6 bases from V and 10 bases from J, with 22 bases between. The CDR3 DNA follows: TGTGCCAGTAGCGACCAGCAGGCCTTAGTAGGATCACCCCTCCACTTT. Its translation: CASSDQQALVGSPLHF.

This clonotype was recorded at least ten times. The rearrangement joins TRBV4-2 to TRBJ1-5, with 11 positions matching TRBD1. V gave up 1 base and J gave up 7 bases; unmatched junction bases: 6. Germline values: CDR1 LGHNA, CDR2 YNFKEQ. This CDR3 region has 16 residues. Here the CDR3 DNA reads TGTGCCAGCAGCCAAGGGGACAGGGGGGAACGGCAGCCCCAGCATTTT. Protein sequence: CASSQGDRGERQPQHF.

Ten or more counts support this clonotype. The chain links TRBV2 to TRBJ2-7, with 10 bases that match TRBD2. From germline, CDR1 is SNHLY and CDR2 FYNNEI. After removal of 6 bases from V and 2 bases from J, the junction contained 4 bases not matched to a gene. This CDR3 is 14 amino acids long. The DNA of the CDR3 is TGTGCCAGCAGGGCTACTAGCGGGGCCTACGAGCAGTACTTC. Its protein is CASRATSGAYEQYF.

CDR3 in DNA: TGTGCCAGCAGTTTGGGGACCCTCGAGCAGTACTTC. Encoded protein: CASSLGTLEQYF. The chain recombines TRBV12-3 or TRBV12-4 with TRBJ2-7, with D possibly called TRBD1 or TRBD2 (5 bases each). The CDR3 loop spans 12 amino acids. V was pared by 3 bases and J by 6 bases, with 9 bases between.

At least ten counts were recorded for this clonotype. The V and J genes are TRBV9 and TRBJ2-5; no clear D. This CDR3 contains 11 residues. The germline V gene encodes CDR1 SGDLS and CDR2 YYNGEE. V dropped 3 bases and J dropped 0 bases, with 0 bases sitting between them. DNA for the CDR3: TGTGCCAGCAGCGACCAAGAGACCCAGTACTTC. Its translation is CASSDQETQYF.

The table lists this clonotype with a few counts. At one end, the junction sequence differs from germline, possibly due to a read error. V and J are TRBV7-2 and TRBJ1-1; no reliable D call. The CDR3 is 13 amino acids. Germline loops: CDR1 SGHTA, CDR2 FQGNSA. CDR3 coding DNA: TGTGCCAGCAGCTTCCCCCCCAACCCCAGCCGTTCCTTT. Protein sequence: CASSFPPNPSRSF. Using reference TRBV7-2 and TRBJ1-1 for the parts outside the CDR3, the full variable domain is GAGVSQSPSNKVTEKGKDVELRCDPISGHTALYWYRQSLGQGLEFLIYFQGNSAPDKSGLPSDRFSAERTGGSVSTLTIQRTQQEDSAVYLCASSFPPNPSRSFGQGTRLTVV.

This chain links TRBV7-8 with TRBJ2-1; the D is unclear. Trimming stripped 1 base from V and 8 bases from J, with 18 bases between. Germline-derived CDR1 and CDR2 are SGHVS and FQNEAQ. CDR3 size: 16 residues. The CDR3 loop reads CASSLGFRGGRHEQFF. The CDR3 DNA sequence: TGTGCCAGCAGCTTAGGCTTCCGCGGTGGGCGGCATGAGCAGTTCTTC.

V gene TRBV18 combines with J gene TRBJ1-2; D is perhaps TRBD1 (6 bases). CDR3 length: 14 amino acids. Germline V gene sequence: CDR1 KGHSH, CDR2 LQKENI. Trimming took off 4 bases at V and 5 bases at J, with 14 bases between the two ends. DNA of the CDR3: TGTGCCAGCTCACAACAGGGCCTAGGATATGGCTACACCTTC. Translation: CASSQQGLGYGYTF.

At least ten counts were recorded for this clonotype. V usage is TRBV19 and J usage is TRBJ2-7; 12 bases match TRBD2. Germline V gene lookup returns CDR1 LNHDA and CDR2 SQIVND (reference sequence). The CDR3 has 14 residues. The J segment lost 3 bases and the V segment lost 5 bases, leaving 2 bases of the junction unmatched. The CDR3 bases are TGTGCCAGTAGTCCGGGACTAGCGGGCTACGAGCAGTACTTC. Amino acids: CASSPGLAGYEQYF.

In its sample, this clonotype was seen many times. The V and J genes are TRBV9 and TRBJ2-5; TRBD2 might be the D (7 bases). The germline V and J ends were trimmed by 0 bases and 1 base, with 10 bases remaining between them. CDR3 length: 15 amino acids. Germline V CDR1 and CDR2: SGDLS, YYNGEE. Here the CDR3 DNA reads TGTGCCAGCAGCGTAGTGGGAGGGGGCCAAGAGACCCAGTACTTC. Translation: CASSVVGGGQETQYF.

This clonotype was counted many times. The rearrangement links TRBV11-2 to TRBJ2-2, with D perhaps assigned TRBD1 or TRBD2 (5 bases each). The V gene's germline CDR1 is SGHAT and CDR2 FQNNGV. V was cut by 4 bases and J by 7 bases, with 13 bases left in between. The CDR3 is 14 amino acids. CDR3 protein: CASSWGLIGGELFF. The CDR3 nucleotides read TGTGCCAGCAGCTGGGGGTTGATAGGCGGGGAGCTGTTTTTT.

This clonotype came up many times. The chain has TRBV7-2 and TRBJ1-1; D gene unclear. This CDR3 has 14 amino acids. Germline V gene data show CDR1 as SGHTA and CDR2 as FQGNSA. Trimming left V 4 bases short and J 0 bases short, with 9 bases between. The chain's CDR3 is CASSSRRLNTEAFF. The CDR3 nucleotides read TGTGCCAGCAGCTCTCGAAGGTTGAACACTGAAGCTTTCTTT.

Many counts were recorded for this clonotype. V usage is TRBV7-9 and J usage is TRBJ1-1; D is undetermined. Germline V lookup: CDR1 SEHNR, CDR2 FQNEAQ (reference sequence). The CDR3 covers 14 residues. Between the trimmed V and J ends, which lost 4 bases and 1 base, there was a span of 10 bases. CDR3 sequence: CASSSDSGNTEAFF. CDR3 DNA sequence: TGTGCCAGCAGCTCTGACTCGGGGAACACTGAAGCTTTCTTT. Combining the CDR3 with reference TRBV7-9 and TRBJ1-1 gives the whole variable domain DTGVSQNPRHKITKRGQNVTFRCDPISEHNRLYWYRQTLGQGPEFLTYFQNEAQLEKSRLLSDRFSAERPKGSFSTLEIQRTEQGDSAMYLCASSSDSGNTEAFFGQGTRLTVV.

The chain combines TRBV28 with TRBJ2-7; D may be TRBD1 (6 bases). The CDR3 contains 15 residues. Per the germline V gene, CDR1 is MDHEN and CDR2 is SYDVKM. V was cut by 4 bases and J by 1 base, with 14 bases left in between. CDR3 sequence: CASSSPRTASYEQYF. As DNA, the CDR3 is TGTGCCAGCAGTTCACCCCGGACAGCGTCCTACGAGCAGTACTTC.

The DNA for the CDR3 is TGTGCCACCAGTGATAAGGGTCGGGGTGGGGAGACCCAGTACTTC. It translates to CATSDKGRGGETQYF. J is TRBJ2-5 and V is TRBV24-1; a possible D gene is TRBD2 (5 bases). V lost 3 bases to trimming and J lost 5 bases, with 15 bases between them. The CDR3 has 15 amino acids. The V gene's germline CDR1 is KGHDR and CDR2 SFDVKD.

This clonotype was observed many times. The rearrangement uses TRBV12-3 or TRBV12-4 and TRBJ2-7; D is unresolved. This CDR3 is built from 13 residues. V lost 5 bases to trimming and J lost 5 bases, with 13 bases between them. The CDR3 sequence is CASSGPLIHEQYF. CDR3 DNA sequence: TGTGCCAGCAGTGGACCGCTAATCCACGAGCAGTACTTC.

On this clonotype itself: Mismatch with germline at one junction end may stem from a read error. The chain has TRBV7-9 and TRBJ2-7, with D maybe TRBD2 (5 bases). Germline CDR1 SEHNR, CDR2 FQNEAQ (reference sequence). The CDR3 length is 15 residues. The CDR3 loop is CASRKIEGVSTEQSF. The CDR3 DNA sequence: TGTGCCAGCAGGAAAATAGAGGGAGTGTCAACGGAGCAGTCCTTC. The full variable domain, its missing parts supplied by reference TRBV7-9 and TRBJ2-7, is DTGVSQNPRHKITKRGQNVTFRCDPISEHNRLYWYRQTLGQGPEFLTYFQNEAQLEKSRLLSDRFSAERPKGSFSTLEIQRTEQGDSAMYLCASRKIEGVSTEQSFGPGTRLTVT.

Remarks on this clonotype: One junction end does not reproduce the germline sequence, and a read error may be involved. This chain connects TRBV2 to TRBJ2-5; TRBD1 matches at 7 bases. The CDR3 extends over 14 amino acids. CDR1 SNHLY and CDR2 FYNNEI come from the germline V gene. The CDR3 DNA reads as TGTGCCAGCAGTAGACAGGGTCGACGAGAGGCCCAGTACTTC. Translated, it gives CASSRQGRREAQYF.

This clonotype was seen many times. The rearrangement uses TRBV5-1 and TRBJ2-7; unclear D gene. This CDR3 region has 15 residues. Germline V gene lookup returns CDR1 SGHRS and CDR2 YFSETQ. V was shortened by 4 bases and J by 0 bases, with 14 bases between the two germline ends. CDR3 residues: CASSPLRLSSYEQYF. The CDR3 region has the DNA TGCGCCAGCAGCCCGCTACGACTGAGCTCCTACGAGCAGTACTTC. The full variable domain, completed using reference TRBV5-1 and TRBJ2-7, is KAGVTQTPRYLIKTRGQQVTLSCSPISGHRSVSWYQQTPGQGLQFLFEYFSETQRNKGNFPGRFSGRQFSNSRSEMNVSTLELGDSALYLCASSPLRLSSYEQYFGPGTRLTVT.

The chain is built from TRBV12-3 or TRBV12-4 and TRBJ2-5; maybe TRBD1 (6 bases). The V and J ends lost 3 bases and 3 bases respectively, with 14 bases between them. The CDR3 contains 15 residues. The CDR3 DNA reads as TGTGCCAGCAGTTTTCAGGGGCGGGCGGAAGAGACCCAGTACTTC. The encoded protein is CASSFQGRAEETQYF.

This clonotype was recorded at least ten times. The rearrangement joins TRBV4-2 to TRBJ2-7, with 9 bases fitting TRBD2. J gave up 0 bases and V 4 bases, and 13 bases lay outside the gene matches. The CDR3 is 18 amino acids. Germline values: CDR1 LGHNA, CDR2 YNFKEQ. CDR3 nucleotide sequence: TGTGCCAGCAGCCCTCAACTCGGGCTAGCGGGATACTCCTACGAGCAGTACTTC. It yields the protein CASSPQLGLAGYSYEQYF.

V and J are TRBV11-2 and TRBJ2-5, with 7 bases lining up with TRBD2. Germline CDR1 reads SGHAT; CDR2 reads FQNNGV. The CDR3 loop spans 14 amino acids. Trimming cost V 3 bases and J 6 bases; bases outside gene matches: 7. The CDR3 spells CASSLQGGWQTQYF. In DNA form, the CDR3 reads TGTGCCAGCAGCTTGCAGGGAGGGTGGCAGACCCAGTACTTC.

With respect to this clonotype: This may be a read error: a much more frequent sequence differs by one nucleotide. The gene calls are TRBV10-3 and TRBJ1-2; no definite D call. The CDR3 runs 16 residues. V lost 0 bases to trimming and J lost 0 bases, with 11 bases between them. In germline, CDR1 is ENHRY, CDR2 SYGVKD. CDR3 nucleotide sequence: TGTGCCATCAGTGAGTCGTATTCAGTCTCTAACTATGGCTACACCTTC. Translating gives CAISESYSVSNYGYTF.

This chain connects TRBV6-1 to TRBJ2-7; TRBD1 agrees at 12 bases. The CDR3 is 15 residues long. Germline-derived CDR1 and CDR2 are MNHNS and SASEGT. V lost 4 bases and J lost 6; bases outside the gene matches: 7. In DNA form, the CDR3 reads TGTGCCAGCAGTGGTGCATGGGACAGGGGGCCCGAGCAGTACTTC. This sequence encodes CASSGAWDRGPEQYF.

As regards this clonotype: A much larger clone is a single base away; this may be a read error. V usage is TRBV7-6 and J usage is TRBJ1-1; 9 nucleotides match TRBD1. Per the germline V gene, CDR1 is SGHVS and CDR2 is FNYEAQ. CDR3 length: 16 residues. Trimming cost V 5 bases and J 6 bases; bases outside gene matches: 13. CDR3: CASSTGTGSLVPEAFF. The CDR3 DNA is TGTGCCAGCAGCACCGGGACAGGGTCTTTGGTCCCTGAAGCTTTCTTT.

Remarks on this clonotype: A much larger clone lies a single base off, so this may be a read error. This chain uses TRBV5-1 with TRBJ1-1, with 8 bases that match TRBD1. Looked up from germline, CDR1 is SGHRS and CDR2 is YFSETQ. The CDR3 has 15 amino acids. V lost 5 bases and J lost 1; bases outside the gene matches: 7. DNA of the CDR3: TGCGCCAGCAGTCCTACAGGGGGGTCGAACACTGAAGCTTTCTTT. Its translation: CASSPTGGSNTEAFF.